Listed here is a single TCR beta chain. This sample is drawn from a study of blood T cell repertoires in COVID-19. Study background: COVID-19 samples from acute and convalescent phases originated in the United States, Italy and Spain. Nucleic acid was either cDNA or gDNA, and it came from T cells, B-cell-depleted T cells, or PBMCs.

How the authors handled the data: Amplified reference gene primers provided the basis for estimating nucleated cell counts. Repertoires were generated with immunoSEQ multiplex PCR, while TCRdb's copy carries only in-frame clones and drops some. The D gene and trimming were derived from the DNA, and the V and J assignments and clone size from that table. The sample holds about 150,000 clones, roughly 90% seen once. This clonotype was obtained from a human donor in a cohort sampled during active COVID-19. The specimen sequenced was peripheral blood.

CDR3 coding DNA: TGTGCCAGCAGTTCCGAATCAGGGATCTCTGGAAACACCATATATTTT. It translates to CASSSESGISGNTIYF. This chain joins TRBV28 and TRBJ1-3; D perhaps matches TRBD1 (5 bases). With 4 bases removed from V and 0 bases from J, the gap between germline ends came to 13 bases. CDR1 MDHEN and CDR2 SYDVKM come from the germline V gene. CDR3 size: 16 residues.